One sample yielded the 27 T cell receptor beta chains listed below, sequenced in a study of circulating and synovial CD4+ cells in juvenile arthritis. Clones were sequenced by immunoSEQ multiplex PCR, and TCRdb holds only the in-frame ones, with some missing. The data contain about 36,000 clones, roughly 94% of them singletons. The sequencing sample was made of CD4+ T cells from blood. These receptors were obtained from a human donor with juvenile idiopathic arthritis.

The genes are TRBV9 and TRBJ2-2; TRBD1 is a possible D gene (5 bases). The V gene lost 2 bases and the J gene lost 0 bases, with 11 bases spanning the gap. There are 16 residues in the CDR3. CDR1 is SGDLS, CDR2 YYNGEE, per germline. CDR3 protein: CASSVGQFANTGELFF. The CDR3 nucleotides are TGTGCCAGCAGCGTGGGGCAGTTTGCGAACACCGGGGAGCTGTTTTTT.

This clone was counted once. V usage is TRBV14 and J usage is TRBJ1-2; D perhaps matches TRBD1 (6 bases). This CDR3 region has 15 residues. Germline V gives CDR1 SGHDN, CDR2 FVKESK. V dropped 4 bases and J dropped 8 bases, with 20 bases sitting between them. CDR3 DNA sequence: TGTGCCAGCAGCCCTGGGGGCAGGGCCGCGCAGGGCTACACCTTC. Protein sequence: CASSPGGRAAQGYTF. The entire variable domain, with the rest obtained from reference TRBV14 and TRBJ1-2, is as follows: EAGVTQFPSHSVIEKGQTVTLRCDPISGHDNLYWYRRVMGKEIKFLLHFVKESKQDESGMPNNRFLAERTGGTYSTLKVQPAELEDSGVYFCASSPGGRAAQGYTFGSGTRLTVV.

The rearrangement joins TRBV7-8 to TRBJ1-1, with D possibly being TRBD1 (6 bases). The germline V gene encodes CDR1 SGHVS and CDR2 FQNEAQ. The CDR3 totals 15 residues. V gave up 1 base and J gave up 0 bases, with 9 bases separating them. CDR3 sequence: CASSLGQVMNTEAFF. CDR3 coding DNA: TGTGCCAGCAGCTTAGGACAGGTAATGAACACTGAAGCTTTCTTT.

The V and J genes are TRBV18 and TRBJ2-1; 9 nucleotides line up with TRBD1. CDR3 length: 17 residues. V lost 3 bases, J lost 7 bases, and 13 bases stayed unmatched. The germline gives CDR1 KGHSH, CDR2 LQKENI. CDR3 in amino acids: CASSPSVGTGFRNEQFF. The CDR3 DNA reads as TGTGCCAGCTCACCCTCGGTAGGGACAGGGTTTCGTAATGAGCAGTTCTTC.

V gene TRBV2 combines with J gene TRBJ1-6, with D possibly TRBD1 on 6 matching bases. CDR3 length: 18 amino acids. Trimming cost V 6 bases and J 3 bases, with 21 bases left between them. Germline lookup yields CDR1 SNHLY and CDR2 FYNNEI. The CDR3 bases are TGTGCCAGCAGCCGCCCACCACCCGGACAGCTCTATAATTCACCCCTCCACTTT. This gives the protein CASSRPPPGQLYNSPLHF.

The chain uses TRBV14 and TRBJ2-7, with D uncertain. From germline, CDR1 is SGHDN and CDR2 FVKESK. The CDR3 has 14 residues. Trimming took off 2 bases at V and 3 bases at J, with 11 bases between the two ends. The CDR3 nucleotides read TGTGCCAGCAGCCAACGGTACGAAAACTACGAGCAGTACTTC. Its translation: CASSQRYENYEQYF.

The chain uses TRBV27 and TRBJ2-2; 10 bases fit TRBD1. The CDR3 has 16 amino acids. Germline V lookup: CDR1 MNHEY, CDR2 SMNVEV (reference sequence). Germline trimming cut 7 bases from V and 5 bases from J; bases unmatched to any gene: 10. CDR3 in DNA: TGTGCCAGCATTGGGGGCCGGGACAGGGGTACCGGGGAGCTGTTTTTT. Its protein product is CASIGGRDRGTGELFF.

In nucleotides, the CDR3 is TGTGCCAGCATCCCCCTTACGGGGAGCTCTGGAAACACCATATATTTT. This sequence encodes CASIPLTGSSGNTIYF. The chain has TRBV2 and TRBJ1-3; no definite D call. Germline V gene data show CDR1 as SNHLY and CDR2 as FYNNEI. Between the trimmed V and J ends, which lost 7 bases and 0 bases, there was a span of 16 bases. There are 16 residues in the CDR3.

V gene TRBV6-6 combines with J gene TRBJ1-4; 9 positions match TRBD1. After removal of 8 bases from V and 7 bases from J, the junction contained 5 bases not matched to a gene. The CDR3 is made up of 13 amino acids. CDR1 is MNHNY and CDR2 is SVGAGI in the germline V gene (reference sequence). CDR3 nucleotides: TGTGCCAGCGGGGACAGGGCGGGTGAAAAACTGTTTTTT. Translation gives CASGDRAGEKLFF.

The V gene is TRBV29-1, the J gene TRBJ2-7; a weak D match, TRBD1 (6 bases). This CDR3 is built from 11 residues. V lost 4 bases, J lost 3 bases, and 7 bases lay in between. CDR1 SQVTM and CDR2 ANQGSEA come from the germline V gene. CDR3: CSVADSYEQYF. The CDR3 coding sequence is TGCAGCGTTGCGGACAGCTACGAGCAGTACTTC.

The chain links TRBV4-1 to TRBJ2-3; the match to TRBD1 covers 7 bases. Looked up from germline, CDR1 is MGHRA and CDR2 is YSYEKL. CDR3 length: 16 residues. V dropped 0 bases and J dropped 4; count of bases not matched to a gene: 7. CDR3 residues: CASSQDSQGLADTQYF. The CDR3 bases are TGCGCCAGCAGCCAAGATTCACAGGGGCTCGCAGATACGCAGTATTTT.

This clone came up once. The J gene is TRBJ2-5, the V gene TRBV7-6; D is perhaps TRBD2 (7 bases). Germline V CDR1 and CDR2: SGHVS, FNYEAQ. Trimming stripped 3 bases from V and 6 bases from J, with 17 bases between. CDR3 length: 15 residues. DNA for the CDR3: TGTGCCAGCAGCTTGGACGCGGGGGCCCCACAGACCCAGTACTTC. Translation gives CASSLDAGAPQTQYF.

This sequence joins TRBV5-5 and TRBJ1-5; 8 bases are a match to TRBD1. V dropped 3 bases and J dropped 2; count of bases not matched to a gene: 4. The CDR3 has 15 amino acids. Germline loops: CDR1 SGHKS, CDR2 YYEKEE (reference sequence). CDR3 sequence: CASSSGQVGNQPQHF. As DNA, the CDR3 is TGTGCCAGCAGCTCGGGACAGGTAGGCAATCAGCCCCAGCATTTT.

The chain carries TRBV30 and TRBJ1-4; TRBD1 matches 7 bases. V trimming: 4 bases; J trimming: 10 bases; junction bases outside the gene matches: 12. The CDR3 loop spans 14 amino acids. Germline loops: CDR1 GTSNPN, CDR2 SVGIG (reference sequence). The CDR3 nucleotides read TGTGCCTGGAATGGGGACAGATCCTCGGCAAAACTGTTTTTT. As protein: CAWNGDRSSAKLFF. Together with reference TRBV30 and TRBJ1-4, the CDR3 gives the full variable domain: SQTIHQWPATLVQPVGSPLSLECTVEGTSNPNLYWYRQAAGRGLQLLFYSVGIGQISSEVPQNLSASRPQDRQFILSSKKLLLSDSGFYLCAWNGDRSSAKLFFGSGTQLSVL.

The chain is built from TRBV5-1 and TRBJ2-3; no clear D. CDR1 and CDR2 from the germline V gene are SGHRS and YFSETQ. The V end lost 4 bases, the J end lost 0 bases, and 9 bases lay between the germline ends. The CDR3 runs to 14 residues. The CDR3, as DNA: TGCGCCAGCAGCCCGGTGACAAGCACAGATACGCAGTATTTT. Protein: CASSPVTSTDTQYF.

The chain links TRBV7-7 to TRBJ2-1; possibly TRBD2 for D (6 bases). Germline-derived CDR1 and CDR2 are SSHAT and FNYEAQ (reference sequence). The CDR3 contains 16 residues. V dropped 1 base and J dropped 5 bases, with 15 bases sitting between them. CDR3 DNA sequence: TGTGCCAGCAGCTTAGGATCGGTGGGGGGACACAATGAGCAGTTCTTC. This translates into CASSLGSVGGHNEQFF.

V is TRBV7-2 and J is TRBJ1-2, with unresolved D. CDR1 is SGHTA, CDR2 FQGNSA, per germline. V was cut by 7 bases and J by 1 base, with 13 bases left in between. The CDR3 loop spans 14 amino acids. Here the CDR3 reads CASTLPSINYGYTF. The CDR3 bases are TGTGCCAGCACCCTACCGAGTATTAACTATGGCTACACCTTC.

The chain carries TRBV6-4 and TRBJ2-1; D gene uncertain. The CDR3 totals 15 residues. The germline V gene encodes CDR1 MRHNA and CDR2 SNTAGT. The V gene lost 6 bases and the J gene lost 0 bases, with 12 bases spanning the gap. The CDR3 DNA follows: TGTGCCAGCAGCCAAAACCCCAGCTCCTACAATGAGCAGTTCTTC. This encodes CASSQNPSSYNEQFF.

The chain combines TRBV5-6 with TRBJ2-1; D not certain. Germline V gives CDR1 SGHDT, CDR2 YYEEEE. The CDR3 sequence is 14 residues long. V lost 3 bases and J lost 7, with 14 bases in between. The chain's CDR3 is CASSSPRLENEQFF. The CDR3 nucleotides are TGTGCCAGCAGCTCCCCCCGGCTAGAGAATGAGCAGTTCTTC.

This clone was recorded only once. The chain combines TRBV5-4 with TRBJ2-1; 8 bases map to TRBD1. The germline CDR1 and CDR2 sequences are SGHNT and YYREEE (reference sequence). V trimming: 4 bases; J trimming: 8 bases; junction bases outside the gene matches: 8. CDR3 size: 14 residues. This chain's CDR3 is CASSVQGAPHEQFF. The CDR3 region has the DNA TGTGCCAGCAGCGTCCAGGGGGCGCCGCATGAGCAGTTCTTC.

This clone has a single count. The J gene is TRBJ2-1, the V gene TRBV27; 9 nucleotides match TRBD1. The junction had 11 bases not matched to a gene; V was cut back by 2 bases and J by 9 bases. This CDR3 contains 16 residues. CDR1 is MNHEY and CDR2 is SMNVEV in the germline V gene (reference sequence). This CDR3 is CASSLGQGSSRGEQFF. The CDR3 bases are TGTGCCAGCAGTTTAGGACAGGGGTCCTCCCGGGGTGAGCAGTTCTTC.

The rearrangement links TRBV19 to TRBJ2-7; the match to TRBD1 covers 10 bases. This CDR3 is built from 15 residues. The germline V gene has CDR1 LNHDA and CDR2 SQIVND (reference sequence). The trim removed 1 base at V and 3 bases at J, leaving 3 bases unmatched. The CDR3 DNA reads TGTGCCAGTAGTATAGTCGGGACAGGGGACTACGAGCAGTACTTC. It is translated as CASSIVGTGDYEQYF.

V usage is TRBV5-1 and J usage is TRBJ2-7; 8 bases are a match to TRBD1. Germline CDR1 reads SGHRS; CDR2 reads YFSETQ. The CDR3 has 14 residues. V was pared by 2 bases and J by 5 bases, with 6 bases of the junction left unmatched. The CDR3 here is CASSFRTGRDEQYF. The CDR3 nucleotides are TGCGCCAGCAGCTTCAGGACAGGGCGCGACGAGCAGTACTTC.

The gene calls are TRBV2 and TRBJ1-5; TRBD1 is a possible D gene (5 bases). With 6 bases removed from V and 1 base from J, the gap between germline ends came to 13 bases. The CDR3 consists of 15 residues. The germline V gene encodes CDR1 SNHLY and CDR2 FYNNEI. The CDR3 loop reads CASSHPGKSNQPQHF. DNA of the CDR3: TGTGCCAGCAGCCACCCAGGGAAGAGCAATCAGCCCCAGCATTTT.

This clone was seen a handful of times. The V gene is TRBV19, the J gene TRBJ1-5, with D perhaps matching TRBD1 (6 bases). The germline CDR1 and CDR2 sequences are LNHDA and SQIVND (reference sequence). The CDR3 runs 15 residues. The V gene lost 7 bases and the J gene lost 7 bases, with 20 bases spanning the gap. Here the CDR3 reads CASILIRGVDQPQHF. CDR3 DNA: TGTGCCAGTATTCTGATCAGGGGAGTCGACCAGCCCCAGCATTTT.

This chain links TRBV7-2 with TRBJ1-2; D remains ambiguous. Germline V gene lookup returns CDR1 SGHTA and CDR2 FQGNSA. This CDR3 has 14 residues. Trimming removed 5 bases at V and 2 bases at J, with 12 bases between. The CDR3 nucleotides read TGTGCCAGCAGCCAAGCTTTAGAAAACTATGGCTACACCTTC. Protein: CASSQALENYGYTF.

To note about this clone: The same CDR3 can be traced to other DNA sequences in this sample. The V and J genes are TRBV14 and TRBJ1-6, with TRBD1 as a possible D gene (5 bases). V lost 2 bases to trimming and J lost 6 bases, with 11 bases between them. The CDR3 covers 15 residues. Looked up from germline, CDR1 is SGHDN and CDR2 is FVKESK. The CDR3 protein is CASSQLSQGNSPLHF. The CDR3 DNA sequence: TGTGCCAGCAGCCAACTCAGCCAGGGTAATTCACCCCTCCACTTT.